This T cell receptor beta chain appears in the sequencing data of a study of metastatic and nonmetastatic thyroid tumors. For the study at large: Repertoire data that came from the blood and tumor or nodule tissue of malignant and benign thyroid patients were compared. Study outcomes and limitations: Reports indicated that malignant thyroid tumors showed significantly higher TCR beta diversity than benign nodules did, in blood and tumor.

Prior to thyroid surgery, none of the patients had received any treatment. This clone was detected ten times or more. Antigen: not known. Original methodology: Construction of a distant-metastasis classifier for papillary thyroid cancer relied on CDR3 differences across clinicopathological groups. TCRdb used MiXCR to call clones anew from the PCR reads. The V and J calls follow TCRdb's processing rather than the paper's. Among approximately 65,000 clones, approximately 4% were seen once, and the ten largest hold about a fifth. The sequencing input was blood. This receptor was taken from a female donor with papillary thyroid cancer or a benign thyroid nodule (not recorded which). Some clones in this sample may be carry-over from other donors' samples.

CDR3 sequence (DNA): TGTGCCAGCACCTTAGGGGGGAGCTATGAGACCCAGTACTTC. Its translation: CASTLGGSYETQYF. The chain combines TRBV28 with TRBJ2-5; possibly TRBD1 or TRBD2 for D (6 bases each). Trimming took off 7 bases at V and 5 bases at J, with 17 bases between the two ends. Germline V gene data show CDR1 as MDHEN and CDR2 as SYDVKM. The CDR3 is 14 residues long.